The next 32 T cell receptor beta chains were all read from a single sample in a study of blood T cells in healthy people across ages. A sample-barcoded 5' primer and a J-beta primer mix were used in a second PCR of about 6 to 12 cycles. TCRdb re-called the 5' RACE reads through MiXCR, storing one row per CDR3 protein. The table lists roughly 560,000 distinct CDR3 sequences, 24% of them singletons. The same sample was also studied in work on T cells of mothers and their children.

The specimen was blood. All receptors derive from a boy aged 5-17 years in good health.

V is TRBV14 and J is TRBJ2-5; D is undetermined. The germline CDR1 and CDR2 sequences are SGHDN and FVKESK. Trimming cost V 1 base and J 1 base, with 10 bases left between them. The CDR3 loop spans 15 amino acids. CDR3 amino acids: CASSQAPAGQETQYF. The CDR3 DNA reads TGTGCCAGCAGCCAAGCTCCAGCCGGCCAAGAGACCCAGTACTTC.

This chain connects TRBV15 to TRBJ2-3, with TRBD1 as a possible D gene (6 bases). Germline CDR1 is LNHNV and CDR2 is YYDKDF (reference sequence). V gave up 0 bases and J gave up 6 bases, with 13 bases separating them. The CDR3 loop spans 15 amino acids. The chain's CDR3 is CATSRENREIDTQYF. Written as DNA, the CDR3 is TGTGCCACCAGCAGAGAAAACAGGGAAATCGATACGCAGTATTTT.

The V gene is TRBV5-1, the J gene TRBJ2-2, with D possibly TRBD1 on 6 matching bases. This CDR3 has 15 residues. In germline, CDR1 is SGHRS, CDR2 YFSETQ. V was pared by 0 bases and J by 4 bases, with 10 bases between. CDR3 region: CASSLEGQPTGELFF. The DNA of the CDR3 is TGCGCCAGCAGCTTGGAAGGACAGCCCACCGGGGAGCTGTTTTTT. Full variable domain (rest looked up from reference TRBV5-1 and TRBJ2-2): KAGVTQTPRYLIKTRGQQVTLSCSPISGHRSVSWYQQTPGQGLQFLFEYFSETQRNKGNFPGRFSGRQFSNSRSEMNVSTLELGDSALYLCASSLEGQPTGELFFGEGSRLTVL.

This clonotype showed up just a few times. A read error may account for a junction end that differs from germline. This chain uses TRBV7-8 with TRBJ2-4; 8 bases map to TRBD2. The CDR3 is 14 residues long. Germline V gene lookup returns CDR1 SGHVS and CDR2 FQNEAQ. CDR3 region: CASSPGGGQNIQCF. The CDR3 DNA follows: TGTGCCAGCAGCCCCGGGGGGGGTCAAAACATTCAGTGCTTC. The full variable domain, with the rest looked up from reference TRBV7-8 and TRBJ2-4, is GAGVSQSPRYKVAKRGQDVALRCDPISGHVSLFWYQQALGQGPEFLTYFQNEAQLDKSGLPSDRFFAERPEGSVSTLKIQRTQQEDSAVYLCASSPGGGQNIQCFGAGTRLSVL.

The table lists this clonotype with a count of one. This chain joins TRBV20-1 and TRBJ2-5, with TRBD1 identical over 7 bases. The DNA end is more similar to TRBJ2-7, so the J call may be wrong. The CDR3 runs to 15 residues. Germline V gene sequence: CDR1 DFQATT, CDR2 SNEGSKA (reference sequence). CDR3 nucleotide sequence: TGCAGTGCCCTTCGAGGGACAGCGAGCTCCTACGAGCAGTACTTC. Translated, it gives CSALRGTASSYEQYF.

This clonotype was counted many times. The rearrangement links TRBV4-1 to TRBJ2-5, with 10 bases identical to TRBD2. Germline-derived CDR1 and CDR2 are MGHRA and YSYEKL. V lost 0 bases and J lost 9; bases outside the gene matches: 13. The CDR3 sequence is 17 residues long. The CDR3 spells CASSQERLAGVGVAQYF. Written as DNA, the CDR3 is TGCGCCAGCAGCCAAGAGAGGCTAGCGGGAGTGGGGGTAGCCCAGTACTTC.

The V and J genes are TRBV6-1 and TRBJ2-5, with 9 bases matching TRBD1. The V segment lost 7 bases and the J segment 0 bases; nucleotides outside the gene matches: 21. CDR1 is MNHNS, CDR2 SASEGT, per germline. This CDR3 is 20 amino acids long. The CDR3 region is CASIGWTGVPKGEYQETQYF. As DNA, the CDR3 is TGTGCCAGCATCGGATGGACAGGGGTCCCAAAAGGGGAGTACCAAGAGACCCAGTACTTC.

The chain has TRBV10-3 and TRBJ2-5, with 7 bases matching TRBD1. The germline CDR1 and CDR2 sequences are ENHRY and SYGVKD. The V gene end was trimmed by 11 bases and the J gene end by 1 base; junction bases not matched to a gene: 7. CDR3 length: 13 amino acids. The CDR3 here is CAASTGVQETQYF. In nucleotides, the CDR3 is TGTGCCGCCTCAACAGGGGTCCAAGAGACCCAGTACTTC.

There are a few counts of this clonotype. The chain has TRBV12-3 or TRBV12-4 and TRBJ2-3; D is perhaps TRBD2 (5 bases). With 3 bases removed from V and 4 bases from J, the gap between germline ends came to 17 bases. The CDR3 runs 16 residues. The CDR3 nucleotides read TGTGCCAGCAGTTTTCCGGCTAGCAGGAGTGCAGATACGCAGTATTTT. It translates to CASSFPASRSADTQYF.

V usage is TRBV5-6 and J usage is TRBJ2-5, with a tentative D call TRBD1 (5 bases). V dropped 5 bases and J dropped 2 bases, with 13 bases sitting between them. The CDR3 has 14 amino acids. Germline CDR1 SGHDT, CDR2 YYEEEE. The CDR3 nucleotides are TGTGCCAGCAGTTACGGACACAATCAAGAGACCCAGTACTTC. Translating gives CASSYGHNQETQYF.

The table lists this clonotype with a few counts. V and J are TRBV7-2 and TRBJ2-7; 13 nucleotides match TRBD2. The CDR3 is made up of 15 amino acids. Trimming removed 6 bases from V and 2 bases from J; junction bases left unmatched: 4. In germline, CDR1 is SGHTA, CDR2 FQGNSA. In DNA form, the CDR3 reads TGTGCCAGCAGGCAAGGACTAGCGGGGGCCTACGAGCAGTACTTC. Encoded protein: CASRQGLAGAYEQYF. The full variable domain, with the rest looked up from reference TRBV7-2 and TRBJ2-7, is GAGVSQSPSNKVTEKGKDVELRCDPISGHTALYWYRQSLGQGLEFLIYFQGNSAPDKSGLPSDRFSAERTGGSVSTLTIQRTQQEDSAVYLCASRQGLAGAYEQYFGPGTRLTVT.

This clonotype has more than one count but fewer than ten. The chain joins TRBV6-2 or TRBV6-3 to TRBJ1-1; possible D gene TRBD1, 6 bases. This CDR3 region has 14 residues. Germline CDR1 MNHEY, CDR2 SVGEGT. The ends were cut back, 8 bases at V and 5 bases at J, with 18 bases in the middle. The CDR3: CASLSPGRGTEAFF. DNA for the CDR3: TGTGCCAGCCTTTCCCCCGGGAGGGGGACTGAAGCTTTCTTT.

This clonotype was seen a few times. The V and J genes are TRBV4-1 and TRBJ2-5; 11 bases agree with TRBD2. The V and J ends lost 0 bases and 1 base, in that order; junction bases with no gene match: 7. Germline-derived CDR1 and CDR2 are MGHRA and YSYEKL. The length of the CDR3 is 18 residues. The CDR3 region has the DNA TGCGCCAGCAGCCAAGAAGGGCTAGCGGGGGGCATCCAAGAGACCCAGTACTTC. Amino acids: CASSQEGLAGGIQETQYF.

The rearrangement links TRBV30 to TRBJ2-7, with D perhaps TRBD2 (6 bases). Germline V gives CDR1 GTSNPN, CDR2 SVGIG (reference sequence). V lost 4 bases, J lost 2 bases, and 6 bases lay in between. This CDR3 contains 11 residues. The CDR3 DNA reads as TGTGCCTGGACGGGGGCCTACGAGCAGTACTTC. Its translation: CAWTGAYEQYF.

J is TRBJ2-5 and V is TRBV5-1, with D maybe TRBD2 (6 bases). The last part of the DNA fits TRBJ2-1 better; the J call may be wrong. The germline gives CDR1 SGHRS, CDR2 YFSETQ. This CDR3 region has 15 residues. The CDR3 DNA reads as TGCGCCAGCAGCTTGGCCAATGGGGCGCGGGGTGAGCAGTTCTTC. This codes for CASSLANGARGEQFF.

The chain couples TRBV4-1 to TRBJ1-3; 9 bases map to TRBD1. The CDR3 has 14 residues. CDR1 is MGHRA and CDR2 is YSYEKL in the germline V gene. Trimming at V came to 4 bases and at J to 6 bases, leaving 4 bases not matched to a gene. CDR3 sequence: CASSPGQGVNTIYF. The CDR3 nucleotides are TGCGCCAGCAGCCCGGGACAGGGAGTAAACACCATATATTTT.

The rearrangement joins TRBV12-3 or TRBV12-4 to TRBJ2-7; maybe TRBD1 (6 bases). The V end lost 6 bases, the J end lost 5 bases, and 14 bases lay between the germline ends. The CDR3 covers 13 residues. CDR3 region: CASRSGQWDEQYF. In DNA, the CDR3 is TGTGCCAGCAGAAGCGGACAGTGGGACGAGCAGTACTTC.

This rearrangement joins TRBV4-1 to TRBJ1-1, with D hard to call. V lost 0 bases to trimming and J lost 6 bases, with 8 bases between them. Per germline, CDR1 MGHRA and CDR2 YSYEKL. The CDR3 covers 13 residues. Here the CDR3 reads CASSQDPPPEAFF. The CDR3 DNA follows: TGCGCCAGCAGCCAAGATCCTCCCCCTGAAGCTTTCTTT.

The rearrangement uses TRBV6-6 and TRBJ2-5; 9 nucleotides align to TRBD2. CDR1 is MNHNY, CDR2 SVGAGI, per germline (reference sequence). The J segment lost 2 bases and the V segment lost 5 bases, leaving 3 bases of the junction unmatched. CDR3 length: 14 amino acids. The CDR3 sequence is CASSLAGKQETQYF. The CDR3 bases are TGTGCCAGCAGTCTAGCGGGGAAGCAAGAGACCCAGTACTTC.

In its sample, this clonotype was seen a few times. This rearrangement joins TRBV6-6 to TRBJ2-7; D might be TRBD1 (5 bases). Trimming cost V 6 bases and J 2 bases, with 14 bases left between them. There are 14 residues in the CDR3. Germline CDR1 is MNHNY and CDR2 is SVGAGI (reference sequence). The CDR3 here is CASRKWGTTYEQYF. DNA for the CDR3: TGTGCCAGCAGAAAATGGGGCACAACCTACGAGCAGTACTTC.

The chain couples TRBV11-2 to TRBJ2-3; possible D gene TRBD2, 6 bases. In germline, CDR1 is SGHAT, CDR2 FQNNGV. There are 17 residues in the CDR3. V was cut by 1 base and J by 5 bases, with 19 bases left in between. Written as DNA, the CDR3 is TGTGCCAGCAGCTTAGGCCCCCGCGGGAAGATCCGAGATACGCAGTATTTT. Its protein is CASSLGPRGKIRDTQYF.

The chain links TRBV20-1 to TRBJ1-5, with D hard to call. The V end was cut by 3 bases, the J end by 7 bases, with 13 bases between. Per the germline V gene, CDR1 is DFQATT and CDR2 is SNEGSKA (reference sequence). The CDR3 has 13 residues. The CDR3, as DNA: TGCAGTGCTAGCGACCTTTTGGGACAGCCCCAGCATTTT. Its translation: CSASDLLGQPQHF.

This clonotype was counted between two and nine times. The chain couples TRBV5-1 to TRBJ2-5; 9 bases are shared with TRBD2. Matching the DNA end better, TRBJ2-1 makes the J call doubtful. CDR1 and CDR2 from the germline V gene are SGHRS and YFSETQ. CDR3 length: 18 residues. In DNA form, the CDR3 reads TGCGCCAGCAGCTTCCCAAGCATTGGAGCTAGCGGGAATAATGAGCAGTTCTTC. As protein: CASSFPSIGASGNNEQFF.

The genes are TRBV18 and TRBJ2-3; 13 nucleotides line up with TRBD2. The CDR3 length is 15 residues. V dropped 6 bases and J dropped 6; count of bases not matched to a gene: 6. Germline CDR1 reads KGHSH; CDR2 reads LQKENI. CDR3 sequence (DNA): TGTGCCAGCTCGGGACTAGCGGGGAGTTCGGATACGCAGTATTTT. Residues: CASSGLAGSSDTQYF.

This chain connects TRBV20-1 to TRBJ1-1; D call uncertain. Germline CDR1 is DFQATT and CDR2 is SNEGSKA (reference sequence). CDR3 length equals 15 residues. Trimming cost V 2 bases and J 6 bases, with 19 bases left between them. The chain's CDR3 is CSARTRRKGPPEAFF. The CDR3 DNA reads TGCAGTGCTAGAACCCGAAGGAAGGGCCCGCCTGAAGCTTTCTTT.

The chain recombines TRBV12-3 or TRBV12-4 with TRBJ2-1; the match to TRBD2 covers 10 bases. This CDR3 is built from 17 residues. V lost 7 bases, J lost 9 bases, and 18 bases stayed unmatched. The CDR3 nucleotides read TGTGCCAGCACCCGCAAAGGGGTGGTAGCGGGGGGCGGTGAGCAGTTCTTC. Translating it yields CASTRKGVVAGGGEQFF.

This clonotype showed up just once. The genes are TRBV7-2 and TRBJ2-3; TRBD2 matches at 7 bases. CDR1 SGHTA and CDR2 FQGNSA come from the germline V gene. Germline trimming cut 0 bases from V and 6 bases from J; bases unmatched to any gene: 6. CDR3 length: 15 residues. DNA of the CDR3: TGTGCCAGCAGCTTAGCGTTGTTCGGGGGGGATACGCAGTATTTT. As protein: CASSLALFGGDTQYF.

Only a few counts were recorded for this clonotype. The V call is TRBV5-1, the J call TRBJ2-4; D uncertain. CDR1 and CDR2 (germline): SGHRS, YFSETQ. Trimming shortened V by 0 bases and J by 2 bases, and 12 bases separated the two germline ends. The CDR3 is made up of 16 amino acids. CDR3 coding DNA: TGCGCCAGCAGCTTGGGGGGATTTTTAACCAAAAACATTCAGTACTTC. Protein product: CASSLGGFLTKNIQYF. The entire variable domain, with the rest obtained from reference TRBV5-1 and TRBJ2-4, is as follows: KAGVTQTPRYLIKTRGQQVTLSCSPISGHRSVSWYQQTPGQGLQFLFEYFSETQRNKGNFPGRFSGRQFSNSRSEMNVSTLELGDSALYLCASSLGGFLTKNIQYFGAGTRLSVL.

This sequence joins TRBV5-1 and TRBJ2-3; D perhaps matches TRBD2 (6 bases). This CDR3 is 15 amino acids long. Germline-derived CDR1 and CDR2 are SGHRS and YFSETQ. V shed 4 bases and J shed 3 bases, with 15 bases lying between them. The CDR3: CASSPGGGKTDTQYF. CDR3 sequence (DNA): TGCGCCAGCAGCCCTGGAGGCGGGAAAACAGATACGCAGTATTTT.

This clonotype was seen at least ten times. J is TRBJ2-7 and V is TRBV27, with 8 positions matching TRBD1. Germline V lookup: CDR1 MNHEY, CDR2 SMNVEV (reference sequence). After removal of 2 bases from V and 6 bases from J, the junction contained 9 bases not matched to a gene. The CDR3 is 15 amino acids. The CDR3 DNA sequence: TGTGCCAGCAGTTTAGGGCCGGACAGGGCGGCCGAGCAGTACTTC. This encodes CASSLGPDRAAEQYF.

Note on this clonotype: Relative to the germline gene, one junction end is altered; a read error may explain this. V usage is TRBV28 and J usage is TRBJ1-4; 9 positions agree with TRBD1. The CDR3 has 14 amino acids. Germline CDR1 and CDR2: MDHEN and SYDVKM. The CDR3 DNA is TGTGCCAGCAGCACACAGGGGGCGGGTGAAAGACTGTTTTTT. It specifies CASSTQGAGERLFF.

The sample holds a few counts of this clonotype. This chain links TRBV9 with TRBJ2-7; possible D gene TRBD2, 5 bases. With 1 base removed from V and 0 bases from J, the gap between germline ends came to 11 bases. CDR3 size: 15 residues. Germline values: CDR1 SGDLS, CDR2 YYNGEE. The DNA for the CDR3 is TGTGCCAGCAGCGTAAGCCCGGGGAGCTCCTACGAGCAGTACTTC. It yields the protein CASSVSPGSSYEQYF.